These 7 T cell receptor beta chains were all obtained from the same sample, sequenced in a study of blood T cell repertoires in COVID-19 (dated by TCRdb to 2018 to 2020). Library generation was performed with the immunoSEQ multiplex PCR assay. TCRdb retrieved this table from immuneACCESS and kept in-frame rearrangements only. Not all clones are present; in checked studies, unresolved V genes account for under half, and no reason is known for the remainder. The sample data list 30,000 to 35,000 clones, and around 73% of these were observed just once. Around 7% of the sample belongs to the ten largest clones. Sequencing was carried out using peripheral blood. Receptor source: a woman aged 60-75 years with acute or convalescent COVID-19.

This clone was observed a single time. The chain links TRBV24-1 to TRBJ2-3, with 8 bases matching TRBD1. Per germline, CDR1 KGHDR and CDR2 SFDVKD. V lost 3 bases, J lost 3 bases, and 4 bases stayed unmatched. The length of the CDR3 is 15 residues. The CDR3 region is CATSDRTGLTDTQYF. As DNA, the CDR3 is TGTGCCACCAGTGATAGGACAGGGTTAACAGATACGCAGTATTTT.

The rearrangement uses TRBV7-6 and TRBJ1-4; possible D gene TRBD1, 6 bases. The CDR3 is made up of 16 amino acids. V was pared by 5 bases and J by 5 bases, with 18 bases between. Germline V gene lookup returns CDR1 SGHVS and CDR2 FNYEAQ. The CDR3 DNA sequence: TGTGCCAGCAGCGCTCAGAGGGGGACCGGAAATGAAAAACTGTTTTTT. Its translation: CASSAQRGTGNEKLFF.

V and J are TRBV5-1 and TRBJ2-3, with TRBD2 identical over 12 bases. Germline V CDR1 and CDR2: SGHRS, YFSETQ. Trimming removed 3 bases from V and 1 base from J; junction bases left unmatched: 3. This CDR3 comprises 16 residues. The DNA for the CDR3 is TGCGCCAGCAGCTCTAGCGGGGGGGCGGGCACAGATACGCAGTATTTT. It yields the protein CASSSSGGAGTDTQYF.

The chain couples TRBV18 to TRBJ1-6, with TRBD1 identical over 7 bases. J lost 6 bases, V lost 2 bases, and 4 bases had no gene match. The CDR3 spans 15 residues. CDR1 is KGHSH and CDR2 is LQKENI in the germline V gene. The CDR3 nucleotides are TGTGCCAGCTCACCATTGGGACAGCCTAATTCACCCCTCCACTTT. Its translation: CASSPLGQPNSPLHF.

This rearrangement joins TRBV2 to TRBJ1-2; D perhaps matches TRBD1 (5 bases). Trimming took 2 bases from V and 2 from J, leaving 12 bases between them. CDR1 and CDR2 from the germline V gene are SNHLY and FYNNEI. This CDR3 spans 15 amino acids. CDR3 coding DNA: TGTGCCAGCAGTGAAATGGGGGGACTCAACTATGGCTACACCTTC. Amino acids: CASSEMGGLNYGYTF.

V gene TRBV7-9 combines with J gene TRBJ2-1; D possibly corresponds to TRBD2 (5 bases). The CDR3 covers 14 residues. V gave up 3 bases and J gave up 9 bases, with 15 bases separating them. The germline CDR1 and CDR2 sequences are SEHNR and FQNEAQ (reference sequence). Here the CDR3 reads CASSLNAGKGEQFF. CDR3 nucleotides: TGTGCCAGCAGCTTGAACGCGGGTAAGGGTGAGCAGTTCTTC.

This clone showed up just a few times. The V call is TRBV6-4, the J call TRBJ1-1; perhaps TRBD1 as D (6 bases). The V gene's germline CDR1 is MRHNA and CDR2 SNTAGT. V dropped 3 bases and J dropped 6 bases, with 11 bases sitting between them. This CDR3 is built from 13 residues. For the CDR3, the DNA is TGTGCCAGCAGTGAGAGGGGGGGGGCTGAAGCTTTCTTT. Translated, it gives CASSERGGAEAFF.